This T cell receptor beta chain was captured in a study of Graves' ophthalmopathy and Graves' hyperthyroidism. CDR1 and CDR2 (germline): SGHTA, FQGNSA. The CDR3 spans 15 residues. The ends lost 1 base at V and 2 bases at J; junction bases unmatched: 1. For this clonotype: No antigen is known for it.

Study-level results: Among thyroid clonotypes expanded above 0.001 frequency, most also appeared in blood.

The sequenced template was RNA, covering the TCR beta CDR3 region. First-round RT-PCR relied on HTBI primers, and a second-round multiplex PCR came next. Via MiXCR, TCRdb re-called the multiplex PCR reads, giving one row per CDR3 protein. The sample comprises about 740,000 distinct CDR3 sequences, 40% of which are singletons, and about 40% rests with the top ten. This sequence originates from an adult man with Graves' ophthalmopathy. J is TRBJ2-3 and V is TRBV7-2, with 9 bases identical to TRBD2. Sequencing input: peripheral blood. CDR3 residues: CASSLGLADTDTQYF. Here the CDR3 DNA reads TGTGCCAGCAGCTTAGGACTAGCGGACACAGATACGCAGTATTTT.